The present T cell receptor beta chain was sequenced within a study of CD8+CD57+ T cells in acquired aplastic anemia. Study-level background: Isolated CD4+ and CD8+ cells, once sorted, yielded DNA averaging around 3.3 ug.

The CDR3 sequence is 15 residues long. Trimming stripped 7 bases from V and 0 bases from J, with 16 bases between. The germline CDR1 and CDR2 sequences are SQVTM and ANQGSEA. By flow cytometry, patients selected for sequencing had shown an expansion of CD8+CD57+ cells. TCR beta VDJ and CDR3 profiling used genomic DNA as template. TCRdb used MiXCR to reprocess the reads, holding one entry per CDR3 protein. The table lists hundreds of thousands of distinct CDR3 sequences, around a third of them singletons. The chain is built from TRBV29-1 and TRBJ1-5; D is unclear. The source material was sorted CD4+, CD8+, or CD8+CD57+ T cells (not recorded which) from PBMCs. This receptor was identified in a human donor with aplastic anemia. Written as DNA, the CDR3 is TGCAGCGCGTCAGACGGCCTCGGTAGCAATCAGCCCCAGCATTTT. The encoded protein is CSASDGLGSNQPQHF. The entire variable domain, with the rest obtained from reference TRBV29-1 and TRBJ1-5, is as follows: SAVISQKPSRDICQRGTSLTIQCQVDSQVTMMFWYRQQPGQSLTLIATANQGSEATYESGFVIDKFPISRPNLTFSTLTVSNMSPEDSSIYLCSASDGLGSNQPQHFGDGTRLSIL.